This passage covers 25 T cell receptor beta chains from one sample sequenced in a study of blood T cell repertoires in COVID-19. TCRdb's copy holds only in-frame clones and misses some; the assay was immunoSEQ multiplex PCR. This sample has hundreds of thousands of clones, with 87% found just once. The sample comprised PBMCs or T cells enriched from blood (not recorded which). The receptors come from a woman aged 18-35 years who had recovered from COVID-19.

This chain joins TRBV19 and TRBJ2-7; 8 bases match TRBD1. The CDR3 is 15 residues long. Trimming took 3 bases from V and 5 from J; bases not matched to a gene: 9. Germline CDR1 LNHDA, CDR2 SQIVND (reference sequence). The CDR3 DNA is TGTGCCAGTAGTATTTCTTGGACAGGGCACGACGAGCAGTACTTC. Encoded protein: CASSISWTGHDEQYF.

This clone has a single count. This chain connects TRBV3-1 (or the pseudogene TRBV3-2) to TRBJ2-2; TRBD2 matches 16 bases. V lost 0 bases and J lost 5; bases outside the gene matches: 15. The CDR3 extends over 22 amino acids. CDR1 and CDR2 from the germline V gene are LGHDT and YNNKEL (reference sequence). Written as DNA, the CDR3 is TGTGCCAGCAGCCAAGACACCTCCCGCCCGGGACTAGCGGGAGGGCCAACCGGGGAGCTGTTTTTT. Translated, it gives CASSQDTSRPGLAGGPTGELFF.

This chain connects TRBV9 to TRBJ2-1, with 12 bases identical to TRBD2. Trimming at V came to 8 bases and at J to 3 bases, leaving 3 bases not matched to a gene. This CDR3 comprises 14 residues. The V gene's germline CDR1 is SGDLS and CDR2 YYNGEE. The CDR3 loop is CASGLAGYYNEQFF. The CDR3 DNA is TGTGCCAGTGGACTAGCGGGATACTACAATGAGCAGTTCTTC.

The chain carries TRBV7-8 and TRBJ1-1; possibly TRBD1 for D (6 bases). The CDR3 has 15 amino acids. Looked up from germline, CDR1 is SGHVS and CDR2 is FQNEAQ. V gave up 5 bases and J gave up 1 base, with 14 bases separating them. CDR3 coding DNA: TGTGCCAGCAGCACCCCCAGGGGCGGGAACACTGAAGCTTTCTTT. It specifies CASSTPRGGNTEAFF.

This chain connects TRBV5-1 to TRBJ2-6, with TRBD1 matching over 11 bases. This CDR3 has 17 amino acids. Germline CDR1 SGHRS, CDR2 YFSETQ. Trimming cost V 7 bases and J 0 bases; bases outside gene matches: 6. CDR3 sequence (DNA): TGCGCCAGCCGCTGGGGGACAGGGGGCTCTGGGGCCAACGTCCTGACTTTC. Amino acid sequence: CASRWGTGGSGANVLTF.

The rearrangement uses TRBV6-5 and TRBJ2-7, with a tentative D call TRBD1 (6 bases). Germline V lookup: CDR1 MNHEY, CDR2 SVGAGI. V lost 2 bases, J lost 2 bases, and 10 bases lay in between. There are 14 residues in the CDR3. The CDR3 here is CASSYRDKTYEQYF. For the CDR3, the DNA is TGTGCCAGCAGTTACCGGGACAAGACCTACGAGCAGTACTTC.

The chain joins TRBV11-2 to TRBJ2-5; D perhaps matches TRBD1 (5 bases). V shed 5 bases and J shed 7 bases, with 8 bases lying between them. This CDR3 is 11 amino acids long. Looked up from germline, CDR1 is SGHAT and CDR2 is FQNNGV. Written as DNA, the CDR3 is TGTGCCAGCAGCGACAGTCCGACCCAGTACTTC. Protein sequence: CASSDSPTQYF.

The chain links TRBV10-3 to TRBJ2-1; the match to TRBD2 covers 13 bases. V was pared by 7 bases and J by 8 bases, with 5 bases of the junction left unmatched. This CDR3 is built from 14 residues. Germline CDR1 and CDR2: ENHRY and SYGVKD. The CDR3 loop is CAIKGTSGVDEQFF. The DNA of the CDR3 is TGTGCCATCAAGGGGACTAGCGGGGTCGATGAGCAGTTCTTC.

The V gene is TRBV14, the J gene TRBJ1-4, with 10 bases identical to TRBD1. Germline V gene sequence: CDR1 SGHDN, CDR2 FVKESK. V gave up 4 bases and J gave up 3 bases; unmatched junction bases: 5. The CDR3 has 16 amino acids. CDR3 amino acids: CASSPGQGSPNEKLFF. CDR3 DNA: TGTGCCAGCAGCCCGGGACAGGGGTCTCCTAATGAAAAACTGTTTTTT.

This chain joins TRBV2 and TRBJ1-3; possible D gene TRBD1, 5 bases. The CDR3 has 15 amino acids. Trimming removed 6 bases from V and 0 bases from J, with 12 bases in between. Germline assignment: CDR1 SNHLY and CDR2 FYNNEI. In DNA, the CDR3 is TGTGCCAGCAGAGCGGGACGGACCTCTGGAAACACCATATATTTT. This codes for CASRAGRTSGNTIYF.

J is TRBJ2-7 and V is TRBV3-1 (or the pseudogene TRBV3-2), with 8 bases aligning to TRBD1. The germline V gene has CDR1 LGHDT and CDR2 YNNKEL (reference sequence). CDR3 length: 16 amino acids. V was clipped by 4 bases and J by 1 base; unmatched bases: 9. The chain's CDR3 is CASSPTPGTGSYEQYF. DNA for the CDR3: TGTGCCAGCAGCCCCACCCCCGGGACAGGATCCTACGAGCAGTACTTC.

V gene TRBV7-2 combines with J gene TRBJ1-1, with D hard to call. The CDR3 runs 14 residues. The germline gives CDR1 SGHTA, CDR2 FQGNSA. Trimming pared 3 bases from V and 1 base from J, leaving 9 bases between. Here the CDR3 reads CASSLDGKNTEAFF. The CDR3, as DNA: TGTGCCAGCAGCTTGGACGGGAAGAACACTGAAGCTTTCTTT.

V is TRBV9 and J is TRBJ1-2; D gene uncertain. CDR1 is SGDLS and CDR2 is YYNGEE in the germline V gene. The CDR3 length is 15 residues. Trimming shortened V by 4 bases and J by 0 bases, and 13 bases separated the two germline ends. The CDR3 here is CASSLGEAANYGYTF. The CDR3 DNA sequence: TGTGCCAGCAGCCTAGGCGAAGCCGCTAACTATGGCTACACCTTC.

The rearrangement joins TRBV4-2 to TRBJ1-1; 7 positions match TRBD1. The V gene's germline CDR1 is LGHNA and CDR2 YNFKEQ. Trimming removed 4 bases from V and 0 bases from J; junction bases left unmatched: 8. The length of the CDR3 is 16 residues. CDR3 region: CASSLDRQGLNTEAFF. CDR3 in DNA: TGTGCCAGCAGCCTAGATCGACAGGGATTGAACACTGAAGCTTTCTTT.

This clone has only one observation. The V call is TRBV30, the J call TRBJ1-4; D not certain. This CDR3 region has 13 residues. Trimming removed 1 base at V and 8 bases at J, with 11 bases between. Germline values: CDR1 GTSNPN, CDR2 SVGIG (reference sequence). CDR3 loop: CAWSAGLGEKLFF. CDR3 sequence (DNA): TGTGCCTGGAGTGCGGGGTTGGGAGAAAAACTGTTTTTT.

V is TRBV7-9 and J is TRBJ1-2, with D hard to call. Germline-derived CDR1 and CDR2 are SEHNR and FQNEAQ (reference sequence). The V end lost 3 bases, the J end lost 4 bases, and 9 bases lay between the germline ends. CDR3 length: 13 residues. CDR3 bases: TGTGCCAGCAGCTTTGTTTCATCCTATGGCTACACCTTC. It encodes CASSFVSSYGYTF.

The V gene is TRBV4-3, the J gene TRBJ1-1; TRBD1 matches at 9 bases. The junction had 14 bases not matched to a gene; V was cut back by 4 bases and J by 2 bases. This CDR3 comprises 18 residues. Germline CDR1 is LGHNA and CDR2 is YSLEER. The CDR3 reads CASSRLPGQGGSNTEAFF. CDR3 nucleotide sequence: TGCGCCAGCAGCCGCTTGCCGGGACAGGGAGGGTCTAACACTGAAGCTTTCTTT.

The gene calls are TRBV7-9 and TRBJ1-1, with D possibly TRBD1 on 6 matching bases. The ends were cut back, 5 bases at V and 1 base at J, with 20 bases in the middle. Germline values: CDR1 SEHNR, CDR2 FQNEAQ (reference sequence). CDR3 length: 17 residues. The CDR3 region is CASSRRGGLSKNTEAFF. In nucleotides, the CDR3 is TGTGCCAGCAGCCGGAGAGGGGGATTAAGCAAGAACACTGAAGCTTTCTTT.

The rearrangement uses TRBV19 and TRBJ2-1, with TRBD2 identical over 7 bases. This CDR3 has 16 amino acids. J lost 5 bases, V lost 6 bases, and 13 bases had no gene match. Germline CDR1 reads LNHDA; CDR2 reads SQIVND (reference sequence). The CDR3 region has the DNA TGTGCCAGTAGCCGGAGGGCGGGAGTTTTTAACAATGAGCAGTTCTTC. Translation gives CASSRRAGVFNNEQFF.

The rearrangement joins TRBV6-5 to TRBJ2-1; possibly TRBD1 for D (5 bases). The V and J ends lost 1 base and 2 bases respectively, with 12 bases between them. Germline V gene data show CDR1 as MNHEY and CDR2 as SVGAGI. This CDR3 has 16 residues. The CDR3 sequence is CASSYYTGGAYNEQFF. CDR3 DNA sequence: TGTGCCAGCAGTTACTATACAGGTGGGGCCTACAATGAGCAGTTCTTC.

V gene TRBV7-9 combines with J gene TRBJ1-3; possible D gene TRBD1, 6 bases. The germline CDR1 and CDR2 sequences are SEHNR and FQNEAQ (reference sequence). V was pared by 5 bases and J by 8 bases, with 19 bases between. This CDR3 region has 15 residues. In DNA, the CDR3 is TGTGCCAGCAGCCGTAACCGGGACACTGGGGACACCATATATTTT. Encoded protein: CASSRNRDTGDTIYF.

The genes are TRBV29-1 and TRBJ1-3; no reliable D call. V lost 6 bases and J lost 3, with 9 bases in between. Germline V gene lookup returns CDR1 SQVTM and CDR2 ANQGSEA. This CDR3 contains 12 residues. CDR3 nucleotide sequence: TGCAGCGTGGAGTTAAATGGAAACACCATATATTTT. Its translation: CSVELNGNTIYF.

This clone was detected only once. This sequence joins TRBV4-2 and TRBJ1-4, with D perhaps matching TRBD1 (5 bases). CDR1 and CDR2 from the germline V gene are LGHNA and YNFKEQ. The V end was cut by 0 bases, the J end by 7 bases, with 21 bases between. CDR3 length: 18 residues. CDR3 coding DNA: TGTGCCAGCAGCCAAGAGTTCCGGGCGCGGGGGGTGGTTGAAAAACTGTTTTTT. This sequence encodes CASSQEFRARGVVEKLFF.

This rearrangement joins TRBV2 to TRBJ2-7; 8 bases align to TRBD1. Germline V gene data show CDR1 as SNHLY and CDR2 as FYNNEI. The CDR3 is 14 residues long. The V gene end was trimmed by 3 bases and the J gene end by 3 bases; junction bases not matched to a gene: 4. The CDR3 sequence is CASSDQGAYYEQYF. CDR3 nucleotide sequence: TGTGCCAGCAGTGACCAGGGGGCATACTACGAGCAGTACTTC. Complete variable domain (other parts from reference TRBV2 and TRBJ2-7): EPEVTQTPSHQVTQMGQEVILRCVPISNHLYFYWYRQILGQKVEFLVSFYNNEISEKSEIFDDQFSVERPDGSNFTLKIRSTKLEDSAMYFCASSDQGAYYEQYFGPGTRLTVT.

The table lists this clone with a count of one. This sequence joins TRBV9 and TRBJ1-2, with D perhaps matching TRBD1 (6 bases). V lost 3 bases and J lost 8, with 14 bases in between. Germline CDR1 is SGDLS and CDR2 is YYNGEE. CDR3 length equals 13 residues. CDR3 bases: TGTGCCAGCAGCGCGGGACATGCGCTGGGCTACACCTTC. This codes for CASSAGHALGYTF.